The sequence of this T cell receptor (beta chain) was determined in a study of shared clonotypes between healthy human individuals. Looking at the study overall: Contributing individuals were two females and a few males aged 18 to 49.

To note about this clone: Antigen: not known.

Overall study findings and caveats: Naive subsets usually exceeded memory subsets in estimated richness.

The authors split each subset's genomic DNA evenly across several immunoSEQ plates. The protocol was immunoSEQ multiplex PCR, while the TCRdb copy is restricted to in-frame clones and leaves out a portion. The sample lists more than 850,000 clones, around 78% occurring once. The CDR3 contains 14 residues. CDR1 and CDR2 from the germline V gene are SGHTA and FQGNSA. The V gene lost 1 base and the J gene lost 5 bases, with 12 bases spanning the gap. The source of this sequence is a man between 18 and 35 years old in good health. Some clones in this sample may be carry-over from other donors' samples. The sample taken for sequencing was memory CD4+ T cells from PBMCs. Stated subset: CD45RA-negative fraction. The chain uses TRBV7-2 and TRBJ2-7; D might be TRBD1 (6 bases). The CDR3 sequence: CASSLDRARNEQYF. CDR3 DNA sequence: TGTGCCAGCAGCTTAGACAGGGCGAGGAACGAGCAGTACTTC.